The rows below give T cell receptor beta chains drawn from one sample of a study of T cell responses to AZD1222 COVID-19 vaccine. Measured with immunoSEQ multiplex PCR; TCRdb has only the in-frame clones, and not every one. This table holds 140,000 to 150,000 clones, roughly 88% found once. Material: peripheral blood, obtained 28 days after the second dose of the MenACWY control vaccine. The receptors were gathered from an adult who received the MenACWY meningococcal vaccine as a control. CDR3s include the opening cysteine and the closing phenylalanine or tryptophan. Fields, in order: J gene, V gene, CDR3 protein.

j_call: TRBJ2-5; v_call: TRBV7-3; cdr3_aa: CASSLTSGGKETQYF
j_call: TRBJ1-1; v_call: TRBV27; cdr3_aa: CASSWYRNTEAFF
j_call: TRBJ2-2; v_call: TRBV29-1; cdr3_aa: CSVRRGSEESGELFF
j_call: TRBJ2-7; v_call: TRBV5-4; cdr3_aa: CASSFGTSYEQYF
j_call: TRBJ1-1; v_call: TRBV28; cdr3_aa: CASSEILGGNTEAFF
j_call: TRBJ2-5; v_call: TRBV4-2; cdr3_aa: CASSQGLVRETQYF
j_call: TRBJ2-5; v_call: TRBV25-1; cdr3_aa: CASSGPGQEETQYF
j_call: TRBJ1-2; v_call: TRBV4-1; cdr3_aa: CASSLTDGGDGYTF
j_call: TRBJ1-3; v_call: TRBV10-3; cdr3_aa: CATWGGSGNTIYF
j_call: TRBJ2-2; v_call: TRBV7-2; cdr3_aa: CASSLLGVTGELFF
j_call: TRBJ1-1; v_call: TRBV28; cdr3_aa: CASSENRGLRGTEAFF
j_call: TRBJ1-1; v_call: TRBV7-2; cdr3_aa: CASSARRQGAFF
j_call: TRBJ2-7; v_call: TRBV18; cdr3_aa: CASSWELAGDEQYF